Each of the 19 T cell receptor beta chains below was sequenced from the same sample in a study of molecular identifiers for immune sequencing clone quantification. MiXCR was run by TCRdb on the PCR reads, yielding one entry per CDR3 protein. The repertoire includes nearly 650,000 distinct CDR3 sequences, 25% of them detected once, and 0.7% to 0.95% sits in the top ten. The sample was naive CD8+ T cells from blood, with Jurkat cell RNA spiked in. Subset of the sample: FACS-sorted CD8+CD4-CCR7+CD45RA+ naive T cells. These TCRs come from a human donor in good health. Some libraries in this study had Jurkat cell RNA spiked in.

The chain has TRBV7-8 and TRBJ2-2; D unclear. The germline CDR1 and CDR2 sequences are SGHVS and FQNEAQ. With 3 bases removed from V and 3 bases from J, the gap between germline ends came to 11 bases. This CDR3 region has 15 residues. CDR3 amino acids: CASSFNDEYTGELFF. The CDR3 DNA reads TGTGCCAGCAGCTTCAACGATGAGTACACCGGGGAGCTGTTTTTT.

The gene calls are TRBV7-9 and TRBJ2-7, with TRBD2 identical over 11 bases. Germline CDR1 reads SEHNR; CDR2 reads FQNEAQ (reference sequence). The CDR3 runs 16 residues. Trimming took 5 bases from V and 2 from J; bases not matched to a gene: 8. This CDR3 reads CASSPTSGSYTYEQYF. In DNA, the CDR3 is TGTGCCAGCAGCCCAACTAGCGGGAGTTACACCTACGAGCAGTACTTC.

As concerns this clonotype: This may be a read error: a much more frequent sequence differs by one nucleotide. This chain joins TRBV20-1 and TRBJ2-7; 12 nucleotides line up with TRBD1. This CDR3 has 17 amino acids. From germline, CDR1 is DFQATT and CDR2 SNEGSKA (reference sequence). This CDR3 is CSAANRGTGGDPYEQSF. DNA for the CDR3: TGCAGTGCTGCGAACCGAGGGACAGGGGGCGACCCCTACGAGCAGTCCTTC.

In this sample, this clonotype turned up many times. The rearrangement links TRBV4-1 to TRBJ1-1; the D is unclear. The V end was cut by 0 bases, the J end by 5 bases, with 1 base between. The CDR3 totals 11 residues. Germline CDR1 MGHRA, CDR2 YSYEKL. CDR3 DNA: TGCGCCAGCAGCCAAGAGACTGAAGCTTTCTTT. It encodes CASSQETEAFF.

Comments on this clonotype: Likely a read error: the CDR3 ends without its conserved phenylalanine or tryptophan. The chain's CDR3 is CASSLGVLYYEQYY. The CDR3 coding sequence is TGCGCCAGCAGCTTGGGGGTCCTATACTACGAGCAGTACTAC. This sequence joins TRBV5-1 and TRBJ2-7, with unresolved D. Per germline, CDR1 SGHRS and CDR2 YFSETQ. CDR3 length: 14 amino acids. Trimming cost V 0 bases and J 3 bases, with 10 bases left between them.

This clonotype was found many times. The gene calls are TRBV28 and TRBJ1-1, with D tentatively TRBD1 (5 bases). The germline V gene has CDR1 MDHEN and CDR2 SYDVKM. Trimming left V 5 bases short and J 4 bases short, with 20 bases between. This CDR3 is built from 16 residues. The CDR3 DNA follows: TGTGCCAGCAGTCCCGTGCGGGGGGATAGAAGCACTGAAGCTTTCTTT. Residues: CASSPVRGDRSTEAFF.

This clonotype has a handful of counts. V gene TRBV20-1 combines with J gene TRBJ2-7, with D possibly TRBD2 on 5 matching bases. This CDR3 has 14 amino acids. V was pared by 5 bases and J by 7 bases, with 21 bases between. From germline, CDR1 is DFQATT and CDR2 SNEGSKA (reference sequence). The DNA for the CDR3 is TGCAGTGCTCCCCCCGGCGTCCCGTCGGGGGAGCAGTACTTC. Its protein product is CSAPPGVPSGEQYF.

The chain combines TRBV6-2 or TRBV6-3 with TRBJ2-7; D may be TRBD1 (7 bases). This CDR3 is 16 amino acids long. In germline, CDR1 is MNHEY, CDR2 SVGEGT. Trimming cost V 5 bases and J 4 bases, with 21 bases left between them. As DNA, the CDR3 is TGTGCCAGCAGTCAGACGACAGGGAGGTTGGGGTACGAGCAGTACTTC. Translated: CASSQTTGRLGYEQYF.

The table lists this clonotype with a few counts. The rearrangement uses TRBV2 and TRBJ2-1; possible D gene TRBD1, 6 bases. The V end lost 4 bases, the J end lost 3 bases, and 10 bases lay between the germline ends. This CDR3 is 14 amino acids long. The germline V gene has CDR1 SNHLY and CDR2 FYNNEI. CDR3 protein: CASSGVDSYNEQFF. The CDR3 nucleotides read TGTGCCAGCAGTGGCGTGGACAGCTACAATGAGCAGTTCTTC.

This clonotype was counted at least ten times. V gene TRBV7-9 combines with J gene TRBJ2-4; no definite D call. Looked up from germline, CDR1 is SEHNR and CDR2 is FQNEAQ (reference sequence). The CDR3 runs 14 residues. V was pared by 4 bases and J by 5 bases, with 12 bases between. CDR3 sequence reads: CASSSPGYQNIQYF. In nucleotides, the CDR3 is TGTGCCAGCAGCTCCCCGGGCTATCAAAACATTCAGTACTTC. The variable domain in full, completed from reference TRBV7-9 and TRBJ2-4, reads DTGVSQNPRHKITKRGQNVTFRCDPISEHNRLYWYRQTLGQGPEFLTYFQNEAQLEKSRLLSDRFSAERPKGSFSTLEIQRTEQGDSAMYLCASSSPGYQNIQYFGAGTRLSVL.

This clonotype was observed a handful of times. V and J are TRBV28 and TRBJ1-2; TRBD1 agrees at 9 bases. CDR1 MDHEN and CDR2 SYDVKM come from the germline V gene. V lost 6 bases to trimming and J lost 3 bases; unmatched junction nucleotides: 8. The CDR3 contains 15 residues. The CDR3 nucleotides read TGTGCCAGCAGCCTAGGACAGGGGCTTCACTATGGCTACACCTTC. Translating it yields CASSLGQGLHYGYTF.

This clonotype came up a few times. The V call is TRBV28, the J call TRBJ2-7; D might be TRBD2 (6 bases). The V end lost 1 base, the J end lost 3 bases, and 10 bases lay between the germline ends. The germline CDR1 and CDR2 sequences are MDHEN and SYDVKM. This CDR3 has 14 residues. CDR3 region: CASSLSREYYEQYF. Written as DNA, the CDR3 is TGTGCCAGCAGTTTATCCCGGGAGTACTACGAGCAGTACTTC.

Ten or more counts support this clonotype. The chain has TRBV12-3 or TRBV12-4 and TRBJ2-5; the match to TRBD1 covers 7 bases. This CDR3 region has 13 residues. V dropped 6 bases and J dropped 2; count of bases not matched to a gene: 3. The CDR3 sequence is CASRGTEQETQYF. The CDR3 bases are TGTGCCAGCAGGGGGACAGAACAAGAGACCCAGTACTTC.

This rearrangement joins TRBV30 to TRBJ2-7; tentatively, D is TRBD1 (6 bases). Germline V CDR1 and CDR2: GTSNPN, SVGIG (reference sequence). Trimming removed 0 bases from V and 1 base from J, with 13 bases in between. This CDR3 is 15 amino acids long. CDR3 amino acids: CAWSVRSDRSYEQYF. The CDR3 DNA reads TGTGCCTGGAGTGTACGATCCGACAGGTCCTACGAGCAGTACTTC.

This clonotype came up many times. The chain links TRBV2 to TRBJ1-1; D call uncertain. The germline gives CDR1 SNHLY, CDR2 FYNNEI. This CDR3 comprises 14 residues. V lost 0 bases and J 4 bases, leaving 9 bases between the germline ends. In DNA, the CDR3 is TGTGCCAGCAGTGAAGCGGACGTAGGCACTGAAGCTTTCTTT. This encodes CASSEADVGTEAFF.

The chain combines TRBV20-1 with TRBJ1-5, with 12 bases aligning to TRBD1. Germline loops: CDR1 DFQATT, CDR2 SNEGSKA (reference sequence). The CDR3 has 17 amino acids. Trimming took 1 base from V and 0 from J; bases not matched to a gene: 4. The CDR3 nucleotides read TGCAGTGCTAGAGGGGACAGGGGGCGTGATAGCAATCAGCCCCAGCATTTT. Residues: CSARGDRGRDSNQPQHF.

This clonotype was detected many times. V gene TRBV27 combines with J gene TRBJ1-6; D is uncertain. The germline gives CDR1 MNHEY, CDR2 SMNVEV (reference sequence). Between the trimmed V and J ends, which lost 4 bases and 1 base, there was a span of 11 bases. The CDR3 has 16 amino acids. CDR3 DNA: TGTGCCAGCAGTTCAGCAGAGGGATCCTATAATTCACCCCTCCACTTT. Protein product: CASSSAEGSYNSPLHF.

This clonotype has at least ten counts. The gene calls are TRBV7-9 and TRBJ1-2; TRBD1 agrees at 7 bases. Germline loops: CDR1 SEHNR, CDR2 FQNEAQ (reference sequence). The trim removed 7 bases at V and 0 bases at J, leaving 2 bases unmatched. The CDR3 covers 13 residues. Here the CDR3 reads CASTGTANYGYTF. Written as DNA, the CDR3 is TGTGCCAGCACCGGGACAGCTAACTATGGCTACACCTTC.

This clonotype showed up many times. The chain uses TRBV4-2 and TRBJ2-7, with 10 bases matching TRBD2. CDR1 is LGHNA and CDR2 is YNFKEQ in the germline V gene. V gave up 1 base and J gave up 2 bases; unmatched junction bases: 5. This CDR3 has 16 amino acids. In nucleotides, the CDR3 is TGTGCCAGCAGCCAAGTGCTAGCGGGAGAGCCCTACGAGCAGTACTTC. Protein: CASSQVLAGEPYEQYF.